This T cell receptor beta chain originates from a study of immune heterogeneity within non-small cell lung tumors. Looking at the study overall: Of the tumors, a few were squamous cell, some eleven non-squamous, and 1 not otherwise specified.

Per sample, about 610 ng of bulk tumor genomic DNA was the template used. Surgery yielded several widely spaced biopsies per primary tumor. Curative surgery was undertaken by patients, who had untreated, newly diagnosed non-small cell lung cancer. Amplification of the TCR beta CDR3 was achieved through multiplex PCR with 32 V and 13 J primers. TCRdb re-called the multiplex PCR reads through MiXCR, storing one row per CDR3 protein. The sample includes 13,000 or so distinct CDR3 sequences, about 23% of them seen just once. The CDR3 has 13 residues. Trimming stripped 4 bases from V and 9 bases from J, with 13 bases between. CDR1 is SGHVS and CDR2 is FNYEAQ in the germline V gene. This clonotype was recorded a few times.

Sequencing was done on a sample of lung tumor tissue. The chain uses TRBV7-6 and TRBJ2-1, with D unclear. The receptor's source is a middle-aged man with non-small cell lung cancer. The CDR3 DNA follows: TGTGCCAGCAGCTCCTTACTTAGCACTGAGCAGTTCTTC. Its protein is CASSSLLSTEQFF.